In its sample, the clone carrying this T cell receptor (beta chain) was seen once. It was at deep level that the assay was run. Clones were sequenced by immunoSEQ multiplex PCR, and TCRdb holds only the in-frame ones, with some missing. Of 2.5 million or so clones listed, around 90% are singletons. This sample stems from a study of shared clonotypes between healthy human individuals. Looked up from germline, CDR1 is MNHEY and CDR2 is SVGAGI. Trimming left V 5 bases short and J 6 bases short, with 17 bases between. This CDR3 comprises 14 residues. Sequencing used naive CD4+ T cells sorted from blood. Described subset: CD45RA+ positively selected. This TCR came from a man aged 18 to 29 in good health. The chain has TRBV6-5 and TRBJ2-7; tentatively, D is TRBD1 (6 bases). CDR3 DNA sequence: TGTGCCAGCAGTCCCGTAACAGGGCGCCTCGAGCAGTACTTC. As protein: CASSPVTGRLEQYF.